This T cell receptor beta chain was obtained from a study of T cells after somatic rescue of genetic block. TCRdb's copy holds only in-frame clones and misses some; the assay was immunoSEQ multiplex PCR. The table shows some 90,000 clones, with around 90% occurring only once. Germline CDR1 SNHLY, CDR2 FYNNEI. The CDR3 extends over 15 amino acids. V was trimmed by 3 bases and J by 9 bases, leaving 19 bases between them. The TCR was taken from a young woman. The source material was peripheral blood mononuclear cells (PBMCs). V usage is TRBV2 and J usage is TRBJ2-3; possible D gene TRBD1, 6 bases. The CDR3 nucleotides read TGTGCCAGCAGTGATTCAGGGGCCCTTCTAGGAACGCAGTATTTT. Protein sequence: CASSDSGALLGTQYF.